This TCR beta chain comes out of a study of cytomegalovirus exposure and HLA in healthy donors. Primers included in the PCR were 60 Vbeta and 13 Jbeta primers. Clones were read by immunoSEQ multiplex PCR, and TCRdb kept only the in-frame ones, dropping some. The sample includes 150,000 to 200,000 clones, roughly 85% of them seen just once. Germline assignment: CDR1 SGHRS and CDR2 YFSETQ. There are 13 residues in the CDR3. The germline V and J ends were trimmed by 3 bases and 8 bases, with 12 bases remaining between them. This clone was recorded only once. This clonotype was sampled from a man aged 18 to 30 in good health and CMV-seropositive. Material for sequencing was PBMCs. The rearrangement uses TRBV5-1 and TRBJ2-1, with D perhaps TRBD2 (5 bases). Here the CDR3 reads CASSSSGWDEQFF. CDR3 DNA sequence: TGCGCCAGCAGCTCCTCGGGGTGGGATGAGCAGTTCTTC.